The T cell receptor (beta chain) under discussion was sequenced for a study of blood T cells in healthy people across ages. Study-level results: Relative to aged donors, long-lived donors carried more naive CD4+ cells and displayed higher diversity.

Primed by a sample-barcoded 5' primer and a J-beta primer mix, a second PCR proceeded for about 6 to 12 cycles. Through a template-switch adaptor with 12 random nucleotides, each cDNA molecule received a tag. TCRdb processed the 5' RACE reads anew with MiXCR; each CDR3 protein has one entry. This sample has fewer than 1,000,000 distinct CDR3 sequences, with 35% to 50% found just once. This clonotype was found once. Antigen specificity is unknown. Sequencing input: blood. This receptor was taken from a man older than 75 in good health.

DNA for the CDR3: TGCGCCAGCAGCCCAGGGACTGGGACGGGGTACGAGCAGTACTTC. Its protein product is CASSPGTGTGYEQYF. The chain carries TRBV4-3 and TRBJ2-7; the D gene is possibly TRBD2 (6 bases). Germline V CDR1 and CDR2: LGHNA, YSLEER. The CDR3 sequence is 15 residues long. V lost 4 bases and J lost 4, with 17 bases in between.